A single T cell receptor (beta chain) is shown here with its context. This may arise from a read error, as a much more abundant clone is one base away. The data originate from a study of shared clonotypes between healthy human individuals. Study information: The donor pool was made up of a couple of women and a few men aged 18 to 49.

Naive CD45RA+ and memory CD45RA-negative subsets were split from CD4+ cells. The CDR3 runs 16 residues. The germline V gene has CDR1 MDHEN and CDR2 SYDVKM. Clones were read by immunoSEQ multiplex PCR, and TCRdb kept only the in-frame ones, dropping some. The data show some 900,000 clones, with 76% seen just once and roughly 1.5% held by the top ten. This TCR was sampled from a man younger than 30 in good health. The sequencing sample was made of memory CD4+ T cells sorted from blood. The subset denotes: CD45RA-negative fraction. The chain couples TRBV28 to TRBJ1-4; D is undetermined. CDR3 in amino acids: CAGSFYDPATNEKLFF. As DNA, the CDR3 is TGTGCCGGCAGTTTTTACGATCCTGCAACTAATGAAAAACTGTTTTTT.